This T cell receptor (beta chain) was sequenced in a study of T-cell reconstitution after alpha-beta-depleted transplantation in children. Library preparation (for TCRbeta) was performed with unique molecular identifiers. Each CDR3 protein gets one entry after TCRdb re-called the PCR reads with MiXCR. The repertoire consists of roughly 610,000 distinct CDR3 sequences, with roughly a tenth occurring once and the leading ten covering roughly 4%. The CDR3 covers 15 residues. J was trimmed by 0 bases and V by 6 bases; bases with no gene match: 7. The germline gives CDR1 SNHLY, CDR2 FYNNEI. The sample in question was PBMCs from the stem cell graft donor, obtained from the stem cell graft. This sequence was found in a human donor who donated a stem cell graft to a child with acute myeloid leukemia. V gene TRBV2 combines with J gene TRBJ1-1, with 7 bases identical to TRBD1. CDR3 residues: CASRETGLLNTEAFF. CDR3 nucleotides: TGTGCCAGCAGAGAGACAGGGCTATTGAACACTGAAGCTTTCTTT.